The TCR beta chain described here comes from a study of graft-versus-host responses after intestinal transplantation. Study-level information: Recipients were given multivisceral, liver-intestinal, or isolated intestinal transplants. All recipients were given anti-thymocyte globulin induction, and tacrolimus and steroids were then administered for around three years. Whole-study findings and limits: There were GvH clones found in recipient marrow, and some of them appeared first in ileum or blood. Declining HvG levels early post-transplant were linked to peak circulating GvH clone levels.

For this clone: Antigen specificity is unknown.

Germline V lookup: CDR1 SGHTA, CDR2 FQGTGA. V dropped 5 bases and J dropped 3; count of bases not matched to a gene: 10. The CDR3 covers 19 residues. Libraries were prepared by immunoSEQ multiplex PCR; TCRdb keeps only in-frame clonotypes and omits some of them. Here the sample spans 90,000 or so clones, around 83% being singletons. The sequence derives from a human donor who received an intestinal transplant. The J gene is TRBJ2-2, the V gene TRBV7-3, with TRBD2 identical over 15 bases. This sample comprised unstimulated CD4+ T cells sorted from spleen or lymph node cells, obtained before intestinal transplant. CDR3 coding DNA: TGTGCCAGCAGCCGCACCTCGGGACTAGCGGGAGGATACACCGGGGAGCTGTTTTTT. As protein: CASSRTSGLAGGYTGELFF.